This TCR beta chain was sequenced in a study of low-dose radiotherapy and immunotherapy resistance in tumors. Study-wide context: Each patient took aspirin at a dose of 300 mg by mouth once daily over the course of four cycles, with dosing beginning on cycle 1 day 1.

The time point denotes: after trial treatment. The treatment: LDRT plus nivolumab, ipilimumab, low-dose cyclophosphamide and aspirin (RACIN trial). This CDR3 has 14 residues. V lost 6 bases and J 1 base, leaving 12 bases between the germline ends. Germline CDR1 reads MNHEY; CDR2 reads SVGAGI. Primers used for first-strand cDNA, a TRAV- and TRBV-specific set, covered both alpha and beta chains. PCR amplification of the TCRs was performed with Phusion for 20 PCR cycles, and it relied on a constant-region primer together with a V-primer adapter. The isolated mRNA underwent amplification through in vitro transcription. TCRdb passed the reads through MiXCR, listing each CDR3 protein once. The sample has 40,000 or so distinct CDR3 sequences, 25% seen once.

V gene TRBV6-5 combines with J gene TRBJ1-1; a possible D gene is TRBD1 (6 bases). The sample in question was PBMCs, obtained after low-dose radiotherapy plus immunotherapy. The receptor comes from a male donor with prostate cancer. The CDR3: CASRERGGNTEAFF. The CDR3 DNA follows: TGTGCCAGCAGGGAAAGAGGGGGGAACACTGAAGCTTTCTTT.